The clone carrying this T cell receptor beta chain came up once. What it binds is unknown. The V and J ends lost 5 bases and 1 base respectively, with 4 bases between them. The CDR3 covers 12 residues. Germline V gene data show CDR1 as KGHSH and CDR2 as LQKENI. The entry originates in a study of T cells in tuberculosis. About the study: A South African cohort included IGRA-negative adolescents, latently infected IGRA-positive adolescents and adults with active tuberculosis. Study-wide points: Active tuberculosis alpha repertoires lay closer to GMM-specific TCRs than controls'.

The assay was immunoSEQ multiplex PCR, and TCRdb's table has in-frame clones only and misses some. The sample includes more than 30,000 clones, 94% of them seen just once. The V call is TRBV18, the J call TRBJ2-3, with D uncertain. This clonotype was obtained from a donor aged 10 to 29 with latent tuberculosis or without tuberculosis infection. Sequencing input: PBMCs. The CDR3 DNA follows: TGTGCCAGCTCATCGGGCACAGATACGCAGTATTTT. This sequence encodes CASSSGTDTQYF.